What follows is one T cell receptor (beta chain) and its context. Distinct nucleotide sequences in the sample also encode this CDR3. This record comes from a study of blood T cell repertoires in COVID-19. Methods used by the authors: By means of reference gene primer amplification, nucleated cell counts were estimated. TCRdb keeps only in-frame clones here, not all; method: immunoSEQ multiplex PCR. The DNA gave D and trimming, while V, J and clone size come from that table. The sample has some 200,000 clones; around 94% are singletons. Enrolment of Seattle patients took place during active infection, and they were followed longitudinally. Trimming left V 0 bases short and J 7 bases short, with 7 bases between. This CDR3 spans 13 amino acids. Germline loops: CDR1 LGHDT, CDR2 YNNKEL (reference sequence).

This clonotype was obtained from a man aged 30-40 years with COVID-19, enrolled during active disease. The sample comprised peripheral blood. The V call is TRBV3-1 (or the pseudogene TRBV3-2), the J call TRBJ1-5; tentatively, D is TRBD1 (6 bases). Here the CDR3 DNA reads TGTGCCAGCAGCCAAGACAGGGGCCAGCCCCAGCATTTT. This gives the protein CASSQDRGQPQHF.